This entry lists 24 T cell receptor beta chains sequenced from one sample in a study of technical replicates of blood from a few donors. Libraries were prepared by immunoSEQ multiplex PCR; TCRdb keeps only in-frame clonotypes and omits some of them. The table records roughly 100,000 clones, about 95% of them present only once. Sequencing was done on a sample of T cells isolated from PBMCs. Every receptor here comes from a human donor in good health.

The CDR3 DNA sequence: TGTGCCAGCAGTTGGACAGGGGGCAACACCGGGGAGCTGTTTTTT. This translates into CASSWTGGNTGELFF. This sequence joins TRBV27 and TRBJ2-2; 11 nucleotides line up with TRBD1. CDR1 is MNHEY, CDR2 SMNVEV, per germline (reference sequence). J gave up 2 bases and V 4 bases, and 0 bases lay outside the gene matches. The CDR3 is 15 residues long.

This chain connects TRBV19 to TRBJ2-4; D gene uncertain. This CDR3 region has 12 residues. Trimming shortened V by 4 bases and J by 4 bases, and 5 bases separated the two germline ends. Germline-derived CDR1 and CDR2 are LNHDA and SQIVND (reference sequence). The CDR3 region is CASSNSKNIQYF. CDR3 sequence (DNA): TGTGCCAGTAGTAATTCTAAAAACATTCAGTACTTC.

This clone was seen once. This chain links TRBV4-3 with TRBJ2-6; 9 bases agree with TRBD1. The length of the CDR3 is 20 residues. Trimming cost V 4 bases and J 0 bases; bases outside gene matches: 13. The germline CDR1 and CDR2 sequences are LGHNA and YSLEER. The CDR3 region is CASSLLLGTGLVSGANVLTF. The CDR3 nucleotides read TGCGCCAGCAGCCTCCTCCTTGGGACAGGGTTGGTCTCTGGGGCCAACGTCCTGACTTTC.

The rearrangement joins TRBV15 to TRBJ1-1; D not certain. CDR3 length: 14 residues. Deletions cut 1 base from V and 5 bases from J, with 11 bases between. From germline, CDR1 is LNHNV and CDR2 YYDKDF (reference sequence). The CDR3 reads CATSRVLLGTEAFF. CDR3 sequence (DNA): TGTGCCACCAGCAGAGTCTTACTAGGGACTGAAGCTTTCTTT.

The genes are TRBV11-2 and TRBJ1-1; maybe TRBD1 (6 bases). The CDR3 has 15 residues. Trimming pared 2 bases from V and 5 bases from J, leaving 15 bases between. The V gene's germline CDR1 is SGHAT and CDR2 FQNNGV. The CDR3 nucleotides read TGTGCCAGCAGCTTAAGTCAAAGGGGGGGGACTGAAGCTTTCTTT. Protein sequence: CASSLSQRGGTEAFF.

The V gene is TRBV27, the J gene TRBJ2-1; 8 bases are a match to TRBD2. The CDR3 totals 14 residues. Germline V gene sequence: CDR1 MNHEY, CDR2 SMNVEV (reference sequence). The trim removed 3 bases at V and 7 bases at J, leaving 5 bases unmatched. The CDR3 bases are TGTGCCAGCAGTTTCGAGCGGGAGTTGAATGAGCAGTTCTTC. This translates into CASSFERELNEQFF.

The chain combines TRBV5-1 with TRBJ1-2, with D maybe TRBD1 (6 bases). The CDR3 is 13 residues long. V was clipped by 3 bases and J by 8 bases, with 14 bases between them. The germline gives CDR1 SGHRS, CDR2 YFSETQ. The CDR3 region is CASSSGELNGYTF. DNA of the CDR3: TGCGCCAGCAGCTCAGGGGAATTAAACGGCTACACCTTC.

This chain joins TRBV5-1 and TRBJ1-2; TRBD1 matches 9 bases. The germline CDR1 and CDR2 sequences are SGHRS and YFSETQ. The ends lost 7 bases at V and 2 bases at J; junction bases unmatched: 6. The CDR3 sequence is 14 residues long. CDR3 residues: CASDQGTGNYGYTF. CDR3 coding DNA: TGCGCCAGCGATCAAGGGACAGGGAACTATGGCTACACCTTC.

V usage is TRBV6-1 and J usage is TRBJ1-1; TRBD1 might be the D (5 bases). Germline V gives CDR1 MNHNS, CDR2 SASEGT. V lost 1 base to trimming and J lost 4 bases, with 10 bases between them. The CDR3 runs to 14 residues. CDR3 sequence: CASSEVQGPTEAFF. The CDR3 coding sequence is TGTGCCAGCAGTGAAGTTCAGGGCCCCACTGAAGCTTTCTTT.

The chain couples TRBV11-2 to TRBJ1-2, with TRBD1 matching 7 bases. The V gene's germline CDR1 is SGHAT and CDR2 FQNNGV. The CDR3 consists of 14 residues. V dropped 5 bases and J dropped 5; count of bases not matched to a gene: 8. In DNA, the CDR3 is TGTGCCAGCAGCCCCCCCGGGACAGTTTATGGCTACACCTTC. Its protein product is CASSPPGTVYGYTF.

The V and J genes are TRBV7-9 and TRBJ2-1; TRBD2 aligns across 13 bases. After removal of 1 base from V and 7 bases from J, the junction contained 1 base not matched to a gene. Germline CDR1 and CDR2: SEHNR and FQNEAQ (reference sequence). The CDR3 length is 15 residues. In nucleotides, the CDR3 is TGTGCCAGCAGCTTAGGGACTAGCGGGAGTAATGAGCAGTTCTTC. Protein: CASSLGTSGSNEQFF.

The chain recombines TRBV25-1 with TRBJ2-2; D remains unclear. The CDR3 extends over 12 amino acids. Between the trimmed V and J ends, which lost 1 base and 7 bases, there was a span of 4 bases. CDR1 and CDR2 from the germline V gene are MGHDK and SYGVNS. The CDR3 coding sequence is TGTGCCAGCAGTGAATCTATCGGGGAGCTGTTTTTT. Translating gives CASSESIGELFF.

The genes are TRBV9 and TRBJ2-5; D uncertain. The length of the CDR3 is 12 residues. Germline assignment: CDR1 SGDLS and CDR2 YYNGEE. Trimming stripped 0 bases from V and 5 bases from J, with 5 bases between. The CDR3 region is CASSVGSETQYF. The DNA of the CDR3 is TGTGCCAGCAGCGTAGGTTCGGAGACCCAGTACTTC.

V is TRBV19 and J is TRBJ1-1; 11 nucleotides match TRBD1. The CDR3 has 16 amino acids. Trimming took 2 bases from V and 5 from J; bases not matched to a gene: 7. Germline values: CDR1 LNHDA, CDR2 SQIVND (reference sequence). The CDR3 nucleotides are TGTGCCAGTAGTATACTAGGGACAGGGGGAATGACTGAAGCTTTCTTT. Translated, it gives CASSILGTGGMTEAFF. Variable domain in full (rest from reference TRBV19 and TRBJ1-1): DGGITQSPKYLFRKEGQNVTLSCEQNLNHDAMYWYRQDPGQGLRLIYYSQIVNDFQKGDIAEGYSVSREKKESFPLTVTSAQKNPTAFYLCASSILGTGGMTEAFFGQGTRLTVV.

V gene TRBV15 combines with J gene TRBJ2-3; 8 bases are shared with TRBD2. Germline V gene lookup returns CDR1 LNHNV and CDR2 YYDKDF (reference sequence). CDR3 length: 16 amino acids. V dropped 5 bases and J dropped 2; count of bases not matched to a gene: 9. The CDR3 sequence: CATSARSGTNTDTQYF. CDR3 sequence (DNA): TGTGCCACCAGCGCTCGTAGCGGGACTAACACAGATACGCAGTATTTT.

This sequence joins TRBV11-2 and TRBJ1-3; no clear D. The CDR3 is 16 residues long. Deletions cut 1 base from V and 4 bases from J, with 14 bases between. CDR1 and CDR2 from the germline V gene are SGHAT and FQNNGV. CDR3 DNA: TGTGCCAGCAGCTTAGTTGGTCCCGGGGAAGGAAACACCATATATTTT. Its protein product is CASSLVGPGEGNTIYF.

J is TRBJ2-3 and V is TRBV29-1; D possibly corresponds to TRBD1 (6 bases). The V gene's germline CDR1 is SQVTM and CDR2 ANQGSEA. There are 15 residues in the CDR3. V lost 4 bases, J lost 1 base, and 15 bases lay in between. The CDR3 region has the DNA TGCAGCGTTGGACAGGCTGAGGTTGGCACAGATACGCAGTATTTT. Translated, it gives CSVGQAEVGTDTQYF.

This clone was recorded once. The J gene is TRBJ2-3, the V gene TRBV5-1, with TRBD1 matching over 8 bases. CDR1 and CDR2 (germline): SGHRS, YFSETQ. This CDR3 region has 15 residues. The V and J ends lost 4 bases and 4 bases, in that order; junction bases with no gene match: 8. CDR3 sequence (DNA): TGCGCCAGCAGCGCCGGACAGGGTTGGGCAGATACGCAGTATTTT. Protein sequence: CASSAGQGWADTQYF. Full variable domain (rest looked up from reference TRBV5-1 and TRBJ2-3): KAGVTQTPRYLIKTRGQQVTLSCSPISGHRSVSWYQQTPGQGLQFLFEYFSETQRNKGNFPGRFSGRQFSNSRSEMNVSTLELGDSALYLCASSAGQGWADTQYFGPGTRLTVL.

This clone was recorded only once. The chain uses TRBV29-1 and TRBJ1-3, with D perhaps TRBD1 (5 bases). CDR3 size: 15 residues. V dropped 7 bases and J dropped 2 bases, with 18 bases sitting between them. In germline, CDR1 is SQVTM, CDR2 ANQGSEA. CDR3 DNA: TGCAGCGCCCTTCCGGGGGAGTCCACTGGAAACACCATATATTTT. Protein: CSALPGESTGNTIYF.

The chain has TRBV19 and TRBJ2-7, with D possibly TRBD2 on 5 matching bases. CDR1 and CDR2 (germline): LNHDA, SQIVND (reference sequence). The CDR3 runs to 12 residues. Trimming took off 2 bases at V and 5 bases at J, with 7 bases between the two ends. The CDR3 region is CASSIIGNEQYF. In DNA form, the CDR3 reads TGTGCCAGTAGTATAATCGGGAACGAGCAGTACTTC.

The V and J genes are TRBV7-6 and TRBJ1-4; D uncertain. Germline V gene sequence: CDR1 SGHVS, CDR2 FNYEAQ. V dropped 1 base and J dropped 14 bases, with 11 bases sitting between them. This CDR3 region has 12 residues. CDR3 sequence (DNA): TGTGCCAGCAGCTTAGACGCGGGTAGGCTGTTTTTT. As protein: CASSLDAGRLFF.

This CDR3 is CASSVDRDYGYTF. In nucleotides, the CDR3 is TGTGCCAGCAGCGTAGACAGGGACTATGGCTACACCTTC. This chain joins TRBV9 and TRBJ1-2; maybe TRBD1 (6 bases). The V end lost 0 bases, the J end lost 3 bases, and 6 bases lay between the germline ends. Germline lookup yields CDR1 SGDLS and CDR2 YYNGEE. The CDR3 has 13 residues.

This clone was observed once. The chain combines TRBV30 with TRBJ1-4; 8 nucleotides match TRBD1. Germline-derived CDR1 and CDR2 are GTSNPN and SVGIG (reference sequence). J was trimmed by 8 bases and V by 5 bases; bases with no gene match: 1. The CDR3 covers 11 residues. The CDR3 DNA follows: TGTGCCTGGGGGGACAGGGAAAAACTGTTTTTT. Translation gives CAWGDREKLFF. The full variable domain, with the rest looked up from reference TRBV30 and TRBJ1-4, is SQTIHQWPATLVQPVGSPLSLECTVEGTSNPNLYWYRQAAGRGLQLLFYSVGIGQISSEVPQNLSASRPQDRQFILSSKKLLLSDSGFYLCAWGDREKLFFGSGTQLSVL.

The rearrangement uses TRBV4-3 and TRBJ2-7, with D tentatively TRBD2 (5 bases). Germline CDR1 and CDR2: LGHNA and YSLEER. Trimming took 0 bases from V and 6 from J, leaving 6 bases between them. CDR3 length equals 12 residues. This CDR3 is CASSQDGVEQYF. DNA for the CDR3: TGCGCCAGCAGCCAAGACGGGGTCGAGCAGTACTTC.